Detailed here is one TCR beta chain. Its antigen is not known. The data belong to a study of beta chain features in type 1 diabetes. Background on the study: Cell yields, gender and age were similar in healthy donors and patients. Broader study findings: High TCR expression in some cells could lead to their over-representation in cDNA sequencing. Type 1 diabetes patients showed fewer insertions and more deletions at VDJ junctions. Shorter TCRB CDR3s, moderately but significantly so, were found in Type 1 diabetes patients in all four CD4+ subsets.

TCRB transcripts that were expressed got sequenced, as all of the isolated RNA had been reverse transcribed. Some clones are missing from TCRdb's copy, which holds only in-frame ones; the method was immunoSEQ multiplex PCR. This table holds 250,000 or so clones, roughly 22% found once. This CDR3 has 15 amino acids. The V end lost 0 bases, the J end lost 5 bases, and 13 bases lay between the germline ends. Per the germline V gene, CDR1 is KGHSH and CDR2 is LQKENI. This clonotype originated in a woman aged 40 to 50 with type 1 diabetes. The sequenced material came from naive CD4+ T cells from blood. The chain carries TRBV18 and TRBJ2-5, with D possibly matching TRBD2 (6 bases). CDR3 region: CASSPPALAQETQYF. CDR3 DNA sequence: TGTGCCAGCTCACCACCAGCACTAGCACAGGAGACCCAGTACTTC.